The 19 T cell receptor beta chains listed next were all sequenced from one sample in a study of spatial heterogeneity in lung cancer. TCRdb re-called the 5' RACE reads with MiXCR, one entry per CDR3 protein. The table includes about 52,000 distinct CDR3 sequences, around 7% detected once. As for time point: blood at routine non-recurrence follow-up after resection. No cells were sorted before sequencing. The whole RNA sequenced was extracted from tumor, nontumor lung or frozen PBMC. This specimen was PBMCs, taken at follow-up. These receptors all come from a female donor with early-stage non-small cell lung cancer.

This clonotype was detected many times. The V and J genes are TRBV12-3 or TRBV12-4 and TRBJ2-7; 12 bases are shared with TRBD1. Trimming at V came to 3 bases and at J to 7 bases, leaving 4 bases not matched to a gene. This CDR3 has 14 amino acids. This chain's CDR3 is CASSFGTGGVEQYF. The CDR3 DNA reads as TGTGCCAGCAGTTTCGGGACAGGGGGCGTAGAGCAGTACTTC.

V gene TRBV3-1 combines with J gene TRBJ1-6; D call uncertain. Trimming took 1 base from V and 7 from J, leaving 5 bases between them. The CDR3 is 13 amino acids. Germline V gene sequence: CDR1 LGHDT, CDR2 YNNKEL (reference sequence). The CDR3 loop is CASSQGPNSPLHF. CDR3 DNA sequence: TGTGCCAGCAGCCAAGGGCCGAATTCACCCCTCCACTTT.

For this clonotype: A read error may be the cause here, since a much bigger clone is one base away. The CDR3 DNA is TGCGCCAGCAGCTTGGAGGGGTTTCGGGGAACAATGGGAGACACCGGGGCGCTGTTTTTT. Amino acid sequence: CASSLEGFRGTMGDTGALFF. The V and J genes are TRBV5-1 and TRBJ2-2; D possibly matches TRBD1 or TRBD2 (5 bases each). CDR3 length equals 20 residues. Germline V gene data show CDR1 as SGHRS and CDR2 as YFSETQ. The whole variable domain, remainder taken from reference TRBV5-1 and TRBJ2-2, is KAGVTQTPRYLIKTRGQQVTLSCSPISGHRSVSWYQQTPGQGLQFLFEYFSETQRNKGNFPGRFSGRQFSNSRSEMNVSTLELGDSALYLCASSLEGFRGTMGDTGALFFGEGSRLTVL.

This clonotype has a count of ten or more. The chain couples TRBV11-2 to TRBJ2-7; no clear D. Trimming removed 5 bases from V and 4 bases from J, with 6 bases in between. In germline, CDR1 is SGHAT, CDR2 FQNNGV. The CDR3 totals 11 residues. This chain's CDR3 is CASSEVYEQYF. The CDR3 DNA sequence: TGTGCCAGCAGCGAGGTTTACGAGCAGTACTTC.

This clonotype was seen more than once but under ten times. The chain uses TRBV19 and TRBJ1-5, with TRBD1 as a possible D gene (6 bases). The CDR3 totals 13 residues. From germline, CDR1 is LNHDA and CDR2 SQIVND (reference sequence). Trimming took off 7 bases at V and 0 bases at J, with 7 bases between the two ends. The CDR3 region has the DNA TGTGCCAGTACGGGGGCTAGCAATCAGCCCCAGCATTTT. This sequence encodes CASTGASNQPQHF.

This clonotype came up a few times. This chain's CDR3 is CASSLYTGELFF. CDR3 nucleotide sequence: TGTGCCAGCAGCTTATACACCGGGGAGCTGTTTTTT. The chain has TRBV7-3 and TRBJ2-2; D ambiguous. V dropped 2 bases and J dropped 3 bases, with 1 base sitting between them. Germline-derived CDR1 and CDR2 are SGHTA and FQGTGA. The CDR3 is 12 residues long.

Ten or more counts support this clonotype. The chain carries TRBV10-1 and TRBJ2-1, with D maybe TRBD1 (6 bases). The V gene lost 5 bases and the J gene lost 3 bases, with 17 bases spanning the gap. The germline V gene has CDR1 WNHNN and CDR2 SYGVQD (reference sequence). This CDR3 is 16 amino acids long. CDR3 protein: CASSPSGTLGYNEQFF. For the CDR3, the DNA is TGCGCCAGCAGTCCGTCCGGGACACTGGGCTACAATGAGCAGTTCTTC.

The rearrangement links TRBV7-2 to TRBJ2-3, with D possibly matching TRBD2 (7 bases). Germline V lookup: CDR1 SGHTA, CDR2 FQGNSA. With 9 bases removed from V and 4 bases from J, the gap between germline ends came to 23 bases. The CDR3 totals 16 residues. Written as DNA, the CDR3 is TGTGCCAGTACTACCAGAGGGGGGGTAGGGGCAGATACGCAGTATTTT. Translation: CASTTRGGVGADTQYF.

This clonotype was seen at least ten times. The CDR3: CAGSRTDPRLSGANVLTF. In DNA form, the CDR3 reads TGCGCCGGAAGTAGGACAGACCCCCGACTCTCTGGGGCCAACGTCCTGACTTTC. The chain combines TRBV10-1 with TRBJ2-6; the D gene is possibly TRBD1 (6 bases). Germline CDR1 is WNHNN and CDR2 is SYGVQD (reference sequence). V was shortened by 11 bases and J by 0 bases, with 23 bases between the two germline ends. CDR3 length: 18 amino acids.

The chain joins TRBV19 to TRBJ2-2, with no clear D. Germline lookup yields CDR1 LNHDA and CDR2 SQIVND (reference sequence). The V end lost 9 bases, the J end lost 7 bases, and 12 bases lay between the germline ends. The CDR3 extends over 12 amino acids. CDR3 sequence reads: CASLDYLGELFF. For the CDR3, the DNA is TGTGCCAGCCTGGATTACCTCGGGGAGCTGTTTTTT.

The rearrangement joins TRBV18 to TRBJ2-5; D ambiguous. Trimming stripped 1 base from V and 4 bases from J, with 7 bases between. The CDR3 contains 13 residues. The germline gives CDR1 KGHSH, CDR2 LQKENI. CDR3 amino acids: CASSPRGRETQYF. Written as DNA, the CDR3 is TGTGCCAGCTCACCACGGGGTAGAGAGACCCAGTACTTC.

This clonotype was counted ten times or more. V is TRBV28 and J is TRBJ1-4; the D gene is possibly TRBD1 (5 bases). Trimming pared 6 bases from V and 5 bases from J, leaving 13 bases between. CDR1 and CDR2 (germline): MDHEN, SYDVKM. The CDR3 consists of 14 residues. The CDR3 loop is CASRPQGENEKLFF. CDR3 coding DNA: TGTGCCAGCAGACCCCAAGGGGAGAATGAAAAACTGTTTTTT.

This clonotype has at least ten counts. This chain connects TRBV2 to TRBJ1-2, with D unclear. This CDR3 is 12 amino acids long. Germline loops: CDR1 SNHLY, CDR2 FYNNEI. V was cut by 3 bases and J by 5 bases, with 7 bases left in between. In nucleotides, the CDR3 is TGTGCCAGCAGTGAGAGCGGGTATGGCTACACCTTC. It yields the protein CASSESGYGYTF.

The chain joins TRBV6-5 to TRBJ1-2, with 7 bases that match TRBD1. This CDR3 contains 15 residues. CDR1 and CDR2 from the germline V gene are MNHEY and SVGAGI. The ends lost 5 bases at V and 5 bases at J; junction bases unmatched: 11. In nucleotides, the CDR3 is TGTGCCAGCAGTCCCTCAGGGGGTAACCCGTATGGCTACACCTTC. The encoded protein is CASSPSGGNPYGYTF.

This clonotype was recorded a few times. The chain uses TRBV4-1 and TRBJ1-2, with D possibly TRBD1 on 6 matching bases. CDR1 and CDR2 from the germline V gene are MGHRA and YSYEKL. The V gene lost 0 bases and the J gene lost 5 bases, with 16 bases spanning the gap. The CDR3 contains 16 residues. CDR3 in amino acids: CASSQDQGGSPYGYTF. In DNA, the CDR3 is TGCGCCAGCAGCCAAGATCAAGGGGGGTCCCCGTATGGCTACACCTTC.

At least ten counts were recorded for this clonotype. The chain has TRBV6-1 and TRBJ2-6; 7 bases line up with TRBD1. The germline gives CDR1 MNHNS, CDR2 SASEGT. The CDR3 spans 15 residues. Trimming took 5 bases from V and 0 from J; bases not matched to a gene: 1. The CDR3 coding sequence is TGTGCCAGCAGTCCAGGGGGCTCTGGGGCCAACGTCCTGACTTTC. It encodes CASSPGGSGANVLTF.

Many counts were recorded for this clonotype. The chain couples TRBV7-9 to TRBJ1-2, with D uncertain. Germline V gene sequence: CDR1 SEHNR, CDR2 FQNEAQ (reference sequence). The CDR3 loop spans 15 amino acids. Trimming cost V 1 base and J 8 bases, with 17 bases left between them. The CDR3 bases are TGTGCCAGCAGCTTAGATCGGAATCTTCCTTTCGGCTACACCTTC. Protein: CASSLDRNLPFGYTF.

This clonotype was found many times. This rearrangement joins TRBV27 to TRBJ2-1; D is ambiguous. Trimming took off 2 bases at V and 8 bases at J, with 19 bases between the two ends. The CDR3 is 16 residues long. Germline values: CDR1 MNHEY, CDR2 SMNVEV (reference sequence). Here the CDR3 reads CASSLGGSLSQHEQFF. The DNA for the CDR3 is TGTGCCAGCAGTTTAGGTGGCAGCTTGAGTCAACATGAGCAGTTCTTC.

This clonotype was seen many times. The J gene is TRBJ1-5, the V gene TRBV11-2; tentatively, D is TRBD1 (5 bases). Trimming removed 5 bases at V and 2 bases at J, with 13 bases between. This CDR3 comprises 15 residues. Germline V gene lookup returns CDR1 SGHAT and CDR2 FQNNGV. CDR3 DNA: TGTGCCAGCAGCCAAGACAGAGGGGGCAATCAGCCCCAGCATTTT. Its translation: CASSQDRGGNQPQHF.